This note documents a single T cell receptor beta chain sequence. The sample belongs to a study of T-cell memory formation after mild COVID-19. TCRdb redid the calling of the 5' RACE reads with MiXCR, one entry per CDR3 protein. The table records about 600,000 distinct CDR3 sequences, roughly 20% of them present only once. The germline V gene has CDR1 MGHRA and CDR2 YSYEKL. Trimming removed 2 bases at V and 1 base at J, with 6 bases between. This CDR3 region has 14 residues. This clonotype was obtained from an adult woman who had mild COVID-19 (a few samples of this study predate the infection). Cell type and time point are not known. J is TRBJ1-5 and V is TRBV4-1; no firm D call. The sample consisted of PBMCs or a T cell subset sorted from them (not recorded which). This CDR3 is CASSQMPSNQPQHF. In DNA form, the CDR3 reads TGCGCCAGCAGCCAAATGCCCAGCAATCAGCCCCAGCATTTT.